The clone carrying this T cell receptor beta chain was recorded many times. Its antigen is as yet unknown. This sample was included in a study of human T cells and chemical hapten exposure. On the study more broadly: The patients were mostly female; they had alopecia areata, totalis or universalis. Small differences in pooled library volume mainly drove the variation in TCR yields per sample. Study observations and caveats: Expanded TCRs created a significantly greater count of big CDR3 similarity clusters than controls did.

TCRdb independently ran MiXCR on the RACE reads; one entry per CDR3 protein. The repertoire has around 99,000 distinct CDR3 sequences, 9.5% to 11% of them found once; the top ten carry less than 2.5%. As to time point: patch test 2, 6 weeks after DPC sensitization. Treatment meaning: therapeutic diphenylcyclopropenone sensitization with weekly scalp DPC. CDR3 length: 14 residues. Trimming removed 2 bases at V and 9 bases at J, with 11 bases between. The V gene's germline CDR1 is MNHEY and CDR2 SVGAGI. The sequences come from whole blood, collected in connection with sensitization to the hapten diphenylcyclopropenone (DPC). This sequence was found in a man in his forties with alopecia areata. Some clones in this sample may be carry-over from other donors' samples. V and J are TRBV6-5 and TRBJ1-6; possible D gene TRBD1, 5 bases. The CDR3 loop is CASSYAQGISPLHF. The CDR3 DNA sequence: TGTGCCAGCAGTTACGCCCAGGGAATTTCACCCCTCCACTTT.